Following are 17 T cell receptor beta chains from one sample sequenced in a study of T-cell memory formation after mild COVID-19. One entry per CDR3 protein, called by TCRdb with MiXCR from the 5' RACE reads. The table includes hundreds of thousands of distinct CDR3 sequences, around 21% detected once. The sequenced sample consisted of PBMCs or a T cell subset sorted from them (not recorded which). These receptors originate from an adult woman who had mild COVID-19 (a few samples of this study predate the infection). Cell type and time point are not known.

Here the CDR3 reads CATSAFDEQYF. CDR3 coding DNA: TGTGCCACCAGCGCGTTTGACGAGCAGTACTTC. The rearrangement links TRBV24-1 to TRBJ2-7; no clear D. V was cut by 7 bases and J by 5 bases, with 8 bases left in between. Germline CDR1 and CDR2: KGHDR and SFDVKD. The CDR3 spans 11 residues.

The DNA of the CDR3 is TGCAGCGCCAGATGGCAGACGATCACTGAAGCTTTCTTT. It is translated as CSARWQTITEAFF. The chain couples TRBV20-1 to TRBJ1-1; D uncertain. The CDR3 is 13 amino acids. Germline V gene data show CDR1 as DFQATT and CDR2 as SNEGSKA (reference sequence).

This clonotype was picked up many times. The rearrangement links TRBV4-1 to TRBJ2-7; the D gene is possibly TRBD2 (6 bases). With 4 bases removed from V and 3 bases from J, the gap between germline ends came to 13 bases. Germline lookup yields CDR1 MGHRA and CDR2 YSYEKL. This CDR3 is 14 amino acids long. In DNA form, the CDR3 reads TGCGCCAGCAGCCCCAGCCCGCGGGGCTACGAGCAGTACTTC. This translates into CASSPSPRGYEQYF.

This clonotype has more than one count but fewer than ten. The chain couples TRBV5-1 to TRBJ2-7, with a tentative D call TRBD2 (6 bases). Germline V gene lookup returns CDR1 SGHRS and CDR2 YFSETQ. There are 14 residues in the CDR3. The V end was cut by 0 bases, the J end by 4 bases, with 11 bases between. CDR3 loop: CASSLAGLEYEQYF. The DNA of the CDR3 is TGCGCCAGCAGCTTGGCGGGACTCGAGTACGAGCAGTACTTC.

The J gene is TRBJ2-1, the V gene TRBV7-2; D is undetermined. Looked up from germline, CDR1 is SGHTA and CDR2 is FQGNSA. CDR3 size: 13 residues. V was cut by 5 bases and J by 6 bases, with 11 bases left in between. CDR3 nucleotides: TGTGCCAGCAGCCTACGCGCGAGCAATGAGCAGTTCTTC. Encoded protein: CASSLRASNEQFF.

The CDR3 sequence is CASSEFGGTDTQYF. The CDR3 coding sequence is TGTGCCAGCAGTGAATTCGGCGGCACAGATACGCAGTATTTT. The chain couples TRBV2 to TRBJ2-3; D ambiguous. The CDR3 is 14 amino acids. Looked up from germline, CDR1 is SNHLY and CDR2 is FYNNEI. Trimming took off 2 bases at V and 1 base at J, with 7 bases between the two ends.

The chain combines TRBV5-6 with TRBJ2-7, with 7 positions matching TRBD2. CDR3 size: 14 residues. Trimming at V came to 2 bases and at J to 2 bases, leaving 4 bases not matched to a gene. Germline values: CDR1 SGHDT, CDR2 YYEEEE. The chain's CDR3 is CASSFTGTTYEQYF. The CDR3 nucleotides read TGTGCCAGCAGCTTTACTGGGACTACCTACGAGCAGTACTTC.

V is TRBV21-1 and J is TRBJ1-6; the DNA was not used to check the table's D call, TRBD1. TRBV21-1 is a documented pseudogene. The CDR3 has 16 amino acids. The CDR3 DNA follows: TGTGCCAGCAGCAAAGCTTCCCAGGGATATAATTCACCCCTCCACTTT. Protein product: CASSKASQGYNSPLHF.

The rearrangement joins TRBV7-9 to TRBJ1-1, with a possible D match to TRBD1 (6 bases). The ends were cut back, 2 bases at V and 4 bases at J, with 11 bases in the middle. Germline values: CDR1 SEHNR, CDR2 FQNEAQ (reference sequence). CDR3 length: 14 amino acids. CDR3 sequence: CASSLLFRGTEAFF. In DNA, the CDR3 is TGTGCCAGCAGCTTATTGTTCAGGGGCACTGAAGCTTTCTTT.

The chain employs TRBV7-2 and TRBJ2-1, with 10 nucleotides matching TRBD2. Germline V CDR1 and CDR2: SGHTA, FQGNSA. The CDR3 has 16 residues. V shed 0 bases and J 6 bases; nucleotides not matched to a gene: 5. CDR3 loop: CASSLARTSGFNEQFF. Written as DNA, the CDR3 is TGTGCCAGCAGCTTAGCACGGACTAGCGGCTTCAATGAGCAGTTCTTC.

This clonotype occurred a few times. The J gene is TRBJ2-7, the V gene TRBV28; D may be TRBD2 (5 bases). This CDR3 contains 14 residues. The V gene's germline CDR1 is MDHEN and CDR2 SYDVKM. V was pared by 11 bases and J by 6 bases, with 23 bases between. The CDR3 nucleotides are TGTGCCGTGGCAGGAAGGGAGTCGGTCGTCGAGCAGTACTTC. This encodes CAVAGRESVVEQYF. Filled out from reference TRBV28 and TRBJ2-7, the complete variable domain reads DVKVTQSSRYLVKRTGEKVFLECVQDMDHENMFWYRQDPGLGLRLIYFSYDVKMKEKGDIPEGYSVSREKKERFSLILESASTNQTSMYLCAVAGRESVVEQYFGPGTRLTVT.

This clonotype was recorded a few times. V gene TRBV5-1 combines with J gene TRBJ2-7, with D perhaps given as TRBD1 or TRBD2 (7 bases each). Trimming took 1 base from V and 2 from J, leaving 16 bases between them. From germline, CDR1 is SGHRS and CDR2 YFSETQ. The CDR3 loop spans 16 amino acids. CDR3 sequence: CASSLIDQGGAYEQYF. CDR3 sequence (DNA): TGCGCCAGCAGCTTGATCGACCAGGGGGGGGCCTACGAGCAGTACTTC.

This clonotype was picked up many times. The chain uses TRBV7-2 and TRBJ2-1; tentatively, D is TRBD2 (6 bases). Germline CDR1 reads SGHTA; CDR2 reads FQGNSA. The CDR3 runs 15 residues. V lost 4 bases and J 3 bases, leaving 13 bases between the germline ends. Here the CDR3 reads CASSSGGTHYNEQFF. DNA for the CDR3: TGTGCCAGCAGCTCCGGCGGGACTCACTACAATGAGCAGTTCTTC.

This clonotype showed up many times. V is TRBV7-9 and J is TRBJ2-5, with 7 bases lining up with TRBD2. J gave up 7 bases and V 1 base, and 6 bases lay outside the gene matches. Germline V gives CDR1 SEHNR, CDR2 FQNEAQ (reference sequence). This CDR3 spans 14 amino acids. DNA for the CDR3: TGTGCCAGCAGCTTAGGCTCCGAGCGGGGGACCCAGTACTTC. Residues: CASSLGSERGTQYF.

The chain joins TRBV6-2 or TRBV6-3 to TRBJ1-5, with 9 bases aligning to TRBD1. Germline V lookup: CDR1 MNHEY, CDR2 SVGEGT. With 2 bases clipped from V and 1 base from J, the junction kept 12 bases outside the gene matches. The CDR3 contains 19 residues. The CDR3 DNA reads as TGTGCCAGCAGTTACGTCCCTGAACAGGGGGCGAAGAGCAATCAGCCCCAGCATTTT. Protein product: CASSYVPEQGAKSNQPQHF.

V usage is TRBV10-3 and J usage is TRBJ2-1; 8 bases line up with TRBD2. Germline V lookup: CDR1 ENHRY, CDR2 SYGVKD. The CDR3 runs 16 residues. The V segment lost 4 bases and the J segment 8 bases; nucleotides outside the gene matches: 13. CDR3 sequence (DNA): TGTGCCATCAGTGTTGGCGGGACTAGAGGGAGAGATGAGCAGTTCTTC. Its protein product is CAISVGGTRGRDEQFF.

V usage is TRBV7-2 and J usage is TRBJ2-1; 10 bases are shared with TRBD2. CDR1 is SGHTA, CDR2 FQGNSA, per germline. The length of the CDR3 is 17 residues. V lost 5 bases and J lost 4; bases outside the gene matches: 11. The CDR3 DNA reads as TGTGCCAGCAGCACCCCCGGAGCGGGAGGGCCTTACAATGAGCAGTTCTTC. Protein sequence: CASSTPGAGGPYNEQFF.